This T cell receptor beta chain came from a study of PD-L1 blockade in urothelial cancer. CDR3 size: 17 residues. The germline gives CDR1 LGHNA, CDR2 YSLEER. Trimming removed 5 bases from V and 1 base from J; junction bases left unmatched: 6. Time point given: pretreatment peripheral blood. Produced via immunoSEQ multiplex PCR; TCRdb's table is partial and in-frame only. In the table there are about 50,000 clones, under 90% of which are singletons. The sample consisted of PBMCs, taken around atezolizumab (anti-PD-L1) treatment. The clonotype originates from an older man with urothelial cancer. The chain joins TRBV4-3 to TRBJ2-2; 11 bases line up with TRBD2. The CDR3 reads CASSTRLAGRNTGELFF. CDR3 nucleotides: TGCGCCAGCAGCACACGACTAGCGGGACGGAACACCGGGGAGCTGTTTTTT.